One sample yielded the 7 T cell receptor beta chains listed below, sequenced in a study of T cells in localized non-small cell lung cancer. Clones were read by immunoSEQ multiplex PCR, and TCRdb kept only the in-frame ones, dropping some. Of 75,000 to 95,000 clones listed, less than 85% are singletons. Specimen: PBMCs, collected before any cancer treatment. The receptors originated from a man aged 35-69 years with stage II squamous cell lung carcinoma.

The V and J genes are TRBV7-8 and TRBJ1-2; D remains unclear. The V gene's germline CDR1 is SGHVS and CDR2 FQNEAQ. V dropped 1 base and J dropped 2 bases, with 14 bases sitting between them. There are 16 residues in the CDR3. The CDR3 DNA is TGTGCCAGCAGCTTAGTTGCGGCAACGGCAAACTATGGCTACACCTTC. Encoded protein: CASSLVAATANYGYTF. The full variable domain, its missing parts supplied by reference TRBV7-8 and TRBJ1-2, is GAGVSQSPRYKVAKRGQDVALRCDPISGHVSLFWYQQALGQGPEFLTYFQNEAQLDKSGLPSDRFFAERPEGSVSTLKIQRTQQEDSAVYLCASSLVAATANYGYTFGSGTRLTVV.

The genes are TRBV2 and TRBJ1-4; perhaps TRBD1 as D (5 bases). The V end was cut by 2 bases, the J end by 7 bases, with 17 bases between. This CDR3 contains 16 residues. Per germline, CDR1 SNHLY and CDR2 FYNNEI. CDR3 bases: TGTGCCAGCAGTGAATCGGGCCTCACAGGTGGTGAAAAACTGTTTTTT. It translates to CASSESGLTGGEKLFF.

Comment on this clone: One junction end does not reproduce the germline sequence, and a read error may be involved. The chain has TRBV7-7 and TRBJ2-2; D perhaps matches TRBD2 (7 bases). The CDR3 has 14 amino acids. Germline V CDR1 and CDR2: SSHAT, FNYEAQ (reference sequence). The CDR3 DNA sequence: TGTGCTAGCAGCTTAGGGGGGGGCAACGGGGAGCTGTTTTTT. Its protein product is CASSLGGGNGELFF.

Only one count was recorded for this clone. The CDR3: CASSHAGGPEQYF. For the CDR3, the DNA is TGCGCCAGCAGCCACGCGGGAGGGCCCGAGCAGTACTTC. This chain connects TRBV4-1 to TRBJ2-7; TRBD2 agrees at 9 bases. Germline V CDR1 and CDR2: MGHRA, YSYEKL. The CDR3 is made up of 13 amino acids. After removal of 3 bases from V and 6 bases from J, the junction contained 3 bases not matched to a gene.

This clone has just a few counts. V is TRBV6-6 and J is TRBJ2-7; TRBD2 is a possible D gene (5 bases). The length of the CDR3 is 16 residues. The germline V and J ends were trimmed by 6 bases and 1 base, with 19 bases remaining between them. Germline lookup yields CDR1 MNHNY and CDR2 SVGAGI (reference sequence). The chain's CDR3 is CASSPRVRERSYEQYF. Written as DNA, the CDR3 is TGTGCCAGCAGCCCCCGGGTGAGGGAGCGGTCCTACGAGCAGTACTTC.

This clone was observed a few times. The chain has TRBV4-1 and TRBJ2-4; 11 bases map to TRBD1. The CDR3 length is 14 residues. CDR1 is MGHRA, CDR2 YSYEKL, per germline. The trim removed 4 bases at V and 7 bases at J, leaving 3 bases unmatched. The CDR3 DNA is TGCGCCAGCAGCCCGTGGGACAGGGGGAACATTCAGTACTTC. Residues: CASSPWDRGNIQYF.

The rearrangement joins TRBV11-3 to TRBJ1-2, with 9 bases that match TRBD1. The CDR3 has 15 residues. Trimming took 5 bases from V and 5 from J; bases not matched to a gene: 9. Germline CDR1 reads SGHNT; CDR2 reads YENEEA. For the CDR3, the DNA is TGTGCCAGCAGCCGAATCCGTGGACAGGGGTATGGCTACACCTTC. Residues: CASSRIRGQGYGYTF.